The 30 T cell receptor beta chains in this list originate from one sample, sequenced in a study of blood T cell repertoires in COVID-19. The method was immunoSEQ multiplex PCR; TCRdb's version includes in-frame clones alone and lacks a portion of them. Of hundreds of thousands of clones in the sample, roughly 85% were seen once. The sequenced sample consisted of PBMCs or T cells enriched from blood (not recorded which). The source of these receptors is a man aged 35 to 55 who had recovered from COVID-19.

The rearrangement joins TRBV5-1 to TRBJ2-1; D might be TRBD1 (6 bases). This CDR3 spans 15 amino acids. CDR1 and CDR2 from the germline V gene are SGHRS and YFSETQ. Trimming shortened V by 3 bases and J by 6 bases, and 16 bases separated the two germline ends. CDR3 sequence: CASSWIPQTGNEQFF. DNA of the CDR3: TGCGCCAGCAGCTGGATCCCCCAGACAGGCAATGAGCAGTTCTTC.

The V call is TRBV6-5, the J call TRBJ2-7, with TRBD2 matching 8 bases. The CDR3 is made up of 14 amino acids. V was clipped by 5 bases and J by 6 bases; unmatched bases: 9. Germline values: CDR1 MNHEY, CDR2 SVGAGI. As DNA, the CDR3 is TGTGCCAGCAGTCCGGGACTAGGTGGAGTCGAGCAGTACTTC. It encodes CASSPGLGGVEQYF.

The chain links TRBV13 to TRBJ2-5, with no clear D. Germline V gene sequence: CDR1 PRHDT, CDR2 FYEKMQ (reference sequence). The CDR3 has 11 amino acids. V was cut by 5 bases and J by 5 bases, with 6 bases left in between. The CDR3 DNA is TGTGCCAGCAGCCACGGGGAGACCCAGTACTTC. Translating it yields CASSHGETQYF.

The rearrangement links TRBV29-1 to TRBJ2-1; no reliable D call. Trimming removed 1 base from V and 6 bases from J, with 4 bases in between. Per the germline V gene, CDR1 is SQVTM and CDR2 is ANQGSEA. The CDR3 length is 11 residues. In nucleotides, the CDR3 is TGCAGCGTTGAAGGGGCCAATGAGCAGTTCTTC. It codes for CSVEGANEQFF.

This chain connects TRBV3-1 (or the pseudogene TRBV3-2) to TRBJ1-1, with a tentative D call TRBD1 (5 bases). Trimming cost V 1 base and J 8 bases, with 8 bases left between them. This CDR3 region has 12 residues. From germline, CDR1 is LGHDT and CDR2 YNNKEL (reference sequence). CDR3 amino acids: CASSQAAGEAFF. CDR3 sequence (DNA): TGTGCCAGCAGCCAAGCGGCAGGGGAAGCTTTCTTT.

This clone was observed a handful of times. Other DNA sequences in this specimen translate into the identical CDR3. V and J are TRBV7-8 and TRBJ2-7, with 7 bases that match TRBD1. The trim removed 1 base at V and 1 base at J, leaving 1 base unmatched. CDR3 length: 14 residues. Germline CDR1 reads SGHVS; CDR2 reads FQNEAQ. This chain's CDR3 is CASSLGTGSYEQYF. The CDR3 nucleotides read TGTGCCAGCAGCTTAGGGACAGGTTCCTACGAGCAGTACTTC.

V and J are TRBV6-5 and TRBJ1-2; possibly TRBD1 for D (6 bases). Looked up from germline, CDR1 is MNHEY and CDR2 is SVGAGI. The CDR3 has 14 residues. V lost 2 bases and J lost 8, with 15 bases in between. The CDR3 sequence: CASSYGTGREGYTF. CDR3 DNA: TGTGCCAGCAGTTACGGCACAGGGCGAGAGGGCTACACCTTC.

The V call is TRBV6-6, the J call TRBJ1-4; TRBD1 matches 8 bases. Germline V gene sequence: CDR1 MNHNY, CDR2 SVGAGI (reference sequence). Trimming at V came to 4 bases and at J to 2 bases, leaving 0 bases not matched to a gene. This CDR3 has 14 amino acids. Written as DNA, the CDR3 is TGTGCCAGCAGTTGGACAGGGACTAATGAAAAACTGTTTTTT. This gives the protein CASSWTGTNEKLFF.

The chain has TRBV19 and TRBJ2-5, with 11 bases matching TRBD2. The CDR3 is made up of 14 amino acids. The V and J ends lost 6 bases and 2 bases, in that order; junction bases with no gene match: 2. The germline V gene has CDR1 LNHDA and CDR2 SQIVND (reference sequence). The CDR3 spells CASRTSGNQETQYF. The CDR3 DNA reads TGTGCCAGTAGGACTAGCGGGAATCAAGAGACCCAGTACTTC.

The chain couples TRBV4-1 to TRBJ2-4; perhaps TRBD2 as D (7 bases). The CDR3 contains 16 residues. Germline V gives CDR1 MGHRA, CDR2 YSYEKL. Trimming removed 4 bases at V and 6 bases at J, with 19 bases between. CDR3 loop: CASSLLGGGDGNIQYF. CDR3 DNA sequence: TGCGCCAGCAGCCTCCTGGGCGGGGGCGATGGAAACATTCAGTACTTC.

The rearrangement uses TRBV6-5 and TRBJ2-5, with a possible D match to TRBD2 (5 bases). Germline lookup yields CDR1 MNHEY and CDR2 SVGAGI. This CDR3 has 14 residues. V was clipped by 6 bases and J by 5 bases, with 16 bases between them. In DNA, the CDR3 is TGTGCCAGCAGGAGGGTAGGGCAGTCGGAGACCCAGTACTTC. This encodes CASRRVGQSETQYF.

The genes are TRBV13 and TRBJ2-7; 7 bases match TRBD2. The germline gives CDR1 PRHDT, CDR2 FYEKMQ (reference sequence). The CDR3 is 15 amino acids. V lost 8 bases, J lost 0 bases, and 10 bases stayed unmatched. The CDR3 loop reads CASQSRERDSYEQYF. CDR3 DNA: TGTGCCAGCCAATCCCGTGAGCGGGACTCCTACGAGCAGTACTTC.

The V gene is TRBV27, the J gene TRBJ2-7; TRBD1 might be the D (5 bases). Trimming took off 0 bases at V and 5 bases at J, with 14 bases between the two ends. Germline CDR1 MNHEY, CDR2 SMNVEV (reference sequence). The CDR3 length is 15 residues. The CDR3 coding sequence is TGTGCCAGCAGTTTATCGAGTGGGGCTCTAGACGAGCAGTACTTC. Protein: CASSLSSGALDEQYF.

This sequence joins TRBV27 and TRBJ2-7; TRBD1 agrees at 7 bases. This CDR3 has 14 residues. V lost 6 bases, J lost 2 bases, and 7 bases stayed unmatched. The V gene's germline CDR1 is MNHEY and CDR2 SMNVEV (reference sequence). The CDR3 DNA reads TGTGCCAGCAGCGACAGGGTGACCCCCTACGAGCAGTACTTC. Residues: CASSDRVTPYEQYF.

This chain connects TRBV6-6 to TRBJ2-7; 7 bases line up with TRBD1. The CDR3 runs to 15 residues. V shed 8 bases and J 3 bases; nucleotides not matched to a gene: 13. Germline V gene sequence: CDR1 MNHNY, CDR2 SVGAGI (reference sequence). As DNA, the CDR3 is TGTGCCAGCTCTAAACAGGGGCAGTCCCACTACGAGCAGTACTTC. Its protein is CASSKQGQSHYEQYF.

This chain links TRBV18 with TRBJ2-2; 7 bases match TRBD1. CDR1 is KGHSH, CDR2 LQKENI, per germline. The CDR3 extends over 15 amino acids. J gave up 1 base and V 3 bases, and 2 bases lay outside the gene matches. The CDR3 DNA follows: TGTGCCAGCTCACCTCCAGGGGGGAACACCGGGGAGCTGTTTTTT. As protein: CASSPPGGNTGELFF.

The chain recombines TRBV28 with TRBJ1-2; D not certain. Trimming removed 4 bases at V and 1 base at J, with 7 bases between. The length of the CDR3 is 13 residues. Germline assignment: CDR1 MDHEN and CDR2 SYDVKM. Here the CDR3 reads CASSSDINYGYTF. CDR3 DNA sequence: TGTGCCAGCAGTTCCGACATTAACTATGGCTACACCTTC.

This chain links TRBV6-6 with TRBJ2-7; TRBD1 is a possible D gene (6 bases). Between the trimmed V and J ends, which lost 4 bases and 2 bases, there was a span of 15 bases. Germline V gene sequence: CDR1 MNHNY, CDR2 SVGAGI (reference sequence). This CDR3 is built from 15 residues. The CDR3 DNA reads TGTGCCAGCAGTTTGGGGGCTGAAAGGGCCTACGAGCAGTACTTC. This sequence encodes CASSLGAERAYEQYF.

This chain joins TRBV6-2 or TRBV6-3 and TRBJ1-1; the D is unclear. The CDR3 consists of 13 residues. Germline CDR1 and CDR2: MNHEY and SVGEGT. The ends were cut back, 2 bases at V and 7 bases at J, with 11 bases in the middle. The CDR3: CASSYTHRSEAFF. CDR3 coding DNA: TGTGCCAGCAGTTACACACATCGGAGTGAAGCTTTCTTT.

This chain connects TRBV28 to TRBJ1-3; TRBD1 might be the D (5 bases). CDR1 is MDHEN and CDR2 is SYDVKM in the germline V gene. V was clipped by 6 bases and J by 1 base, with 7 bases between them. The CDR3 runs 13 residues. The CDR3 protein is CASRPGSGNTIYF. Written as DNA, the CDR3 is TGTGCCAGCAGGCCAGGGTCTGGAAACACCATATATTTT.

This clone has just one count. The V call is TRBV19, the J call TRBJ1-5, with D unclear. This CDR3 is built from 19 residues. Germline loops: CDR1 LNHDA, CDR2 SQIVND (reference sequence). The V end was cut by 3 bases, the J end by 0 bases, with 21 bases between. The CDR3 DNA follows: TGTGCCAGTAGTATCGCCAACAGTGGACTGAGTTATAGCAATCAGCCCCAGCATTTT. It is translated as CASSIANSGLSYSNQPQHF.

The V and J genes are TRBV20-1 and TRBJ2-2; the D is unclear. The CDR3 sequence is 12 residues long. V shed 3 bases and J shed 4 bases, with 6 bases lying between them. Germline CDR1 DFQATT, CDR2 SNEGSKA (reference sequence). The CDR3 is CSASTPTGELFF. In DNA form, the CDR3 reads TGCAGTGCTAGTACTCCCACCGGGGAGCTGTTTTTT.

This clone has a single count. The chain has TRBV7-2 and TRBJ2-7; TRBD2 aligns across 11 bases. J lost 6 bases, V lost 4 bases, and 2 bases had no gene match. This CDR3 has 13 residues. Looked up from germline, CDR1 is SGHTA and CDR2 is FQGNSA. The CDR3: CASSSGLAVEQYF. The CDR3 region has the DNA TGTGCCAGCAGCTCGGGACTAGCGGTCGAGCAGTACTTC.

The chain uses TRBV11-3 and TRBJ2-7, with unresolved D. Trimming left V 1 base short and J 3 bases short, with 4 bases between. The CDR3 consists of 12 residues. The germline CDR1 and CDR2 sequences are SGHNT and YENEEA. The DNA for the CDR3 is TGTGCCAGCAGCTTAGCGAGCTACGAGCAGTACTTC. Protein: CASSLASYEQYF.

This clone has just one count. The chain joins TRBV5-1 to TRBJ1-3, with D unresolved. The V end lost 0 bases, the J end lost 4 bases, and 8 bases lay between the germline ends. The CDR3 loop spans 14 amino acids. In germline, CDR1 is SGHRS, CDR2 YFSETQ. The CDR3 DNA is TGCGCCAGCAGCTTGGGTAGCAACGGAAACACCATATATTTT. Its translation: CASSLGSNGNTIYF.

The CDR3 bases are TGTGCCAGCAGCCAAGTATCCGGGAGGGAAGGAGGGGAGCAGTACTTC. Its protein is CASSQVSGREGGEQYF. The rearrangement links TRBV4-2 to TRBJ2-7; 8 nucleotides match TRBD2. This CDR3 spans 16 amino acids. The V gene's germline CDR1 is LGHNA and CDR2 YNFKEQ. V was pared by 1 base and J by 7 bases, with 12 bases of the junction left unmatched.

CDR3 amino acids: CATSDRGGGEAFF. The DNA of the CDR3 is TGTGCCACCAGCGATAGGGGAGGGGGTGAAGCTTTCTTT. This chain uses TRBV15 with TRBJ1-1, with D maybe TRBD1 (6 bases). This CDR3 region has 13 residues. Germline loops: CDR1 LNHNV, CDR2 YYDKDF (reference sequence). V was trimmed by 5 bases and J by 7 bases, leaving 14 bases between them.

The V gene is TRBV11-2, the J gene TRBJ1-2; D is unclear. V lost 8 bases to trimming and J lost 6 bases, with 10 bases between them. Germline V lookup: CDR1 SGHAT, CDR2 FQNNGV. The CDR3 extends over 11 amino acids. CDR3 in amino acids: CASYQEDGYTF. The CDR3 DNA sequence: TGTGCCAGCTATCAGGAGGATGGCTACACCTTC.

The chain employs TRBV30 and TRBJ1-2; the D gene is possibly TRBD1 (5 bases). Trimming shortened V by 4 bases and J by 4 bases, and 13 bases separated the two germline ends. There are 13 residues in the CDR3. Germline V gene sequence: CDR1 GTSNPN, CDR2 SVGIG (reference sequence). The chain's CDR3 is CAWTLQDLYGYTF. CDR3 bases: TGTGCCTGGACCCTACAGGATCTCTATGGCTACACCTTC.

This CDR3 reads CASSSVDRGRDEQFF. The DNA for the CDR3 is TGTGCCAGCAGCTCCGTGGACAGGGGGCGGGATGAGCAGTTCTTC. The chain uses TRBV5-6 and TRBJ2-1; 11 bases are a match to TRBD1. The ends lost 3 bases at V and 8 bases at J; junction bases unmatched: 7. This CDR3 has 15 residues. The germline V gene has CDR1 SGHDT and CDR2 YYEEEE.